The subject of this entry is one T cell receptor (beta chain). Its antigen is unidentified. The data were obtained in a study of identical twins. V was pared by 0 bases and J by 5 bases, with 9 bases between. The CDR3 is 14 residues long. Germline loops: CDR1 SGDLS, CDR2 YYNGEE. Template switching, a step in the protocol, added a universal primer site, and cDNA carried unique molecular identifiers. Each CDR3 protein is one row after TCRdb ran MiXCR on the 5' RACE reads. The sample carries about 570,000 distinct CDR3 sequences, 9.5% to 10% recorded once. Every one of the donors was a healthy Caucasian. Study-level findings and limits: Fewer insertions marked abundant cord blood beta clonotypes; young adult naive trended weakly, memory not at all. Out-of-frame alpha sequences common to twins were enriched for low generation probability.

In addition, the sample was reused for a study of yellow fever vaccine responses in identical twins.

The sequence came from a woman between 18 and 29 years old in good health. Material for sequencing was PBMCs. The V gene is TRBV9, the J gene TRBJ2-1, with D unresolved. The CDR3 coding sequence is TGTGCCAGCAGCGTAGCTGTGATAGACAATGAGCAGTTCTTC. This gives the protein CASSVAVIDNEQFF.